The 18 T cell receptor beta chains presented below share a single source sample, sequenced in a study of blood T cell repertoires in COVID-19. Sequencing used immunoSEQ multiplex PCR; TCRdb keeps in-frame clones, though not all of them. This table has roughly 190,000 clones, roughly 80% appearing once. Material for sequencing was PBMCs or T cells enriched from blood (not recorded which). These receptor sequences come from a woman aged 25 to 45 who had recovered from COVID-19.

The J gene is TRBJ2-5, the V gene TRBV2; D remains unclear. Germline V lookup: CDR1 SNHLY, CDR2 FYNNEI. This CDR3 contains 11 residues. V was trimmed by 7 bases and J by 0 bases, leaving 3 bases between them. In nucleotides, the CDR3 is TGTGCCAGCACCTACCAAGAGACCCAGTACTTC. Translation: CASTYQETQYF.

The chain recombines TRBV5-4 with TRBJ1-1, with a possible D match to TRBD1 (5 bases). The germline CDR1 and CDR2 sequences are SGHNT and YYREEE (reference sequence). CDR3 length equals 14 residues. V was cut by 4 bases and J by 1 base, with 11 bases left in between. The CDR3 loop is CASSPPQGNTEAFF. The CDR3 DNA follows: TGTGCCAGCAGCCCCCCCCAGGGGAACACTGAAGCTTTCTTT.

The chain has TRBV28 and TRBJ1-1; 9 nucleotides agree with TRBD1. The CDR3 consists of 14 residues. The V gene's germline CDR1 is MDHEN and CDR2 SYDVKM. V lost 6 bases and J lost 0; bases outside the gene matches: 2. The CDR3 coding sequence is TGTGCCAGCAGAAACAGGGGGCTGAACACTGAAGCTTTCTTT. Amino acids: CASRNRGLNTEAFF.

The chain employs TRBV3-1 (or the pseudogene TRBV3-2) and TRBJ2-5; D is undetermined. Trimming shortened V by 3 bases and J by 5 bases, and 7 bases separated the two germline ends. Germline-derived CDR1 and CDR2 are LGHDT and YNNKEL (reference sequence). The CDR3 is 12 residues long. The CDR3 reads CASSHGEETQYF. The CDR3 coding sequence is TGTGCCAGCAGCCATGGAGAGGAGACCCAGTACTTC.

The CDR3 bases are TGTGCCAGCAGCTTGAGGGCGGTCCGGTACGAGCAGTACTTC. This translates into CASSLRAVRYEQYF. The V call is TRBV11-2, the J call TRBJ2-7, with D tentatively TRBD2 (5 bases). V lost 3 bases and J lost 4, with 13 bases in between. The CDR3 is 14 residues long. CDR1 SGHAT and CDR2 FQNNGV come from the germline V gene.

The rearrangement uses TRBV28 and TRBJ1-6; 10 nucleotides line up with TRBD1. The length of the CDR3 is 16 residues. Germline-derived CDR1 and CDR2 are MDHEN and SYDVKM. V lost 2 bases and J lost 12; bases outside the gene matches: 10. The CDR3: CASSLASGTGVLPLHF. The CDR3 DNA reads TGTGCCAGCAGTTTAGCTTCCGGGACAGGGGTTTTACCCCTCCACTTT.

The chain employs TRBV28 and TRBJ2-4, with 7 bases fitting TRBD2. Germline CDR1 is MDHEN and CDR2 is SYDVKM. Trimming removed 5 bases from V and 0 bases from J; junction bases left unmatched: 4. The CDR3 runs 15 residues. CDR3 protein: CASSPPGGAKNIQYF. CDR3 DNA: TGTGCCAGCAGTCCCCCGGGGGGAGCCAAAAACATTCAGTACTTC.

This sequence joins TRBV27 and TRBJ2-3; D is possibly TRBD2 (6 bases). In germline, CDR1 is MNHEY, CDR2 SMNVEV (reference sequence). The CDR3 totals 14 residues. Trimming pared 6 bases from V and 2 bases from J, leaving 12 bases between. DNA of the CDR3: TGTGCCAGCAGGCGGGGCGGCCCCACAGATACGCAGTATTTT. Its protein product is CASRRGGPTDTQYF.

This clone was observed a handful of times. The gene calls are TRBV4-1 and TRBJ1-2; possibly TRBD1 for D (6 bases). CDR3 length: 17 residues. Germline V gene sequence: CDR1 MGHRA, CDR2 YSYEKL. V was cut by 1 base and J by 5 bases, with 20 bases left in between. The CDR3 bases are TGCGCCAGCAGCCAAGCTCCAACTATGGGGGGGGCTTATGGCTACACCTTC. Residues: CASSQAPTMGGAYGYTF.

This clone showed up just a few times. The V and J genes are TRBV6-5 and TRBJ1-5; D not certain. V lost 4 bases, J lost 0 bases, and 7 bases lay in between. Germline values: CDR1 MNHEY, CDR2 SVGAGI. This CDR3 comprises 14 residues. The CDR3 reads CASSSRDSNQPQHF. Written as DNA, the CDR3 is TGTGCCAGCAGTTCGAGAGATAGCAATCAGCCCCAGCATTTT.

V and J are TRBV7-8 and TRBJ1-2; D not resolved. Trimming took 4 bases from V and 3 from J, leaving 18 bases between them. The CDR3 is 16 residues long. Germline V lookup: CDR1 SGHVS, CDR2 FQNEAQ. In nucleotides, the CDR3 is TGTGCCAGCAGCTCCCCCAATCAGATACGCTACTATGGCTACACCTTC. The encoded protein is CASSSPNQIRYYGYTF.

The genes are TRBV10-3 and TRBJ2-3; 13 bases line up with TRBD2. V gave up 5 bases and J gave up 0 bases; unmatched junction bases: 2. The CDR3 is 16 amino acids. Germline CDR1 reads ENHRY; CDR2 reads SYGVKD. CDR3 DNA: TGTGCCATCAGTCCGACTAGCGGGAGGAGCACAGATACGCAGTATTTT. Amino acid sequence: CAISPTSGRSTDTQYF.

The V and J genes are TRBV5-4 and TRBJ2-1; TRBD1 might be the D (6 bases). This CDR3 has 15 residues. Germline values: CDR1 SGHNT, CDR2 YYREEE (reference sequence). The V and J ends lost 0 bases and 4 bases respectively, with 11 bases between them. In nucleotides, the CDR3 is TGTGCCAGCAGCTTGGAACAGGGCGGGTACAATGAGCAGTTCTTC. Translating it yields CASSLEQGGYNEQFF.

Of note for this clone: At the DNA level, this CDR3 is encoded by other sequences in the same sample as well. The CDR3 loop reads CASSAQGATNEKLFF. CDR3 nucleotides: TGTGCCAGCTCCGCACAGGGAGCAACTAATGAAAAACTGTTTTTT. The chain uses TRBV18 and TRBJ1-4, with D perhaps TRBD1 (6 bases). CDR1 KGHSH and CDR2 LQKENI come from the germline V gene. V lost 6 bases to trimming and J lost 0 bases, with 11 bases between them. The CDR3 has 15 residues. The full variable domain, with the rest looked up from reference TRBV18 and TRBJ1-4, is NAGVMQNPRHLVRRRGQEARLRCSPMKGHSHVYWYRQLPEEGLKFMVYLQKENIIDESGMPKERFSAEFPKEGPSILRIQQVVRGDSAAYFCASSAQGATNEKLFFGSGTQLSVL.

The V gene is TRBV2, the J gene TRBJ1-6; D gene ambiguous. The germline gives CDR1 SNHLY, CDR2 FYNNEI. V lost 4 bases and J lost 0, with 10 bases in between. The CDR3 totals 16 residues. CDR3 coding DNA: TGTGCCAGCAGTGGGGAGGTGAGCTCCTATAATTCACCCCTCCACTTT. Its translation: CASSGEVSSYNSPLHF.

This clone was seen at least ten times. This sample also contains other DNA sequences that code for the same CDR3. J is TRBJ2-1 and V is TRBV6-4, with 7 bases matching TRBD2. The germline CDR1 and CDR2 sequences are MRHNA and SNTAGT. The CDR3 totals 15 residues. V trimming: 0 bases; J trimming: 4 bases; junction bases outside the gene matches: 3. CDR3 coding DNA: TGTGCCAGCAGTGACTCGGGCGGGGGTTACAATGAGCAGTTCTTC. Translating it yields CASSDSGGGYNEQFF.

The chain links TRBV19 to TRBJ2-3; no clear D. Trimming cost V 4 bases and J 0 bases, with 8 bases left between them. Germline V gene data show CDR1 as LNHDA and CDR2 as SQIVND (reference sequence). The CDR3 loop spans 14 amino acids. CDR3 sequence reads: CASSRRASTDTQYF. CDR3 coding DNA: TGTGCCAGTAGTAGGAGAGCTAGCACAGATACGCAGTATTTT.

This chain joins TRBV2 and TRBJ1-2; D call uncertain. With 7 bases removed from V and 5 bases from J, the gap between germline ends came to 11 bases. Germline CDR1 and CDR2: SNHLY and FYNNEI. This CDR3 spans 12 amino acids. The CDR3 DNA follows: TGTGCCAGCACTGGTCAGGAATATGGCTACACCTTC. Translation gives CASTGQEYGYTF.